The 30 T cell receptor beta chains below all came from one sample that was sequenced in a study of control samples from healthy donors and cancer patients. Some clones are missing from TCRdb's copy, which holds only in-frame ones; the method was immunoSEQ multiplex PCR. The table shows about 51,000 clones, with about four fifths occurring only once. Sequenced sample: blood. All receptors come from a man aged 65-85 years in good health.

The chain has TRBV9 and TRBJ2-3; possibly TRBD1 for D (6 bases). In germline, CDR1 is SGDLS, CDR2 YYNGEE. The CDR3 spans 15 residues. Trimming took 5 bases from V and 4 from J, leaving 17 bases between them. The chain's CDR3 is CASSQQGHRADTQYF. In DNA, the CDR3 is TGTGCCAGCAGTCAACAGGGTCACCGCGCAGATACGCAGTATTTT.

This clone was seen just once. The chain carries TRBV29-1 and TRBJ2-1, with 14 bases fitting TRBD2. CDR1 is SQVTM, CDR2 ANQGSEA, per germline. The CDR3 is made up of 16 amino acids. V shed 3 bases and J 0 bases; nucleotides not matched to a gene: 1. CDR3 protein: CSVEGTSGSSYNEQFF. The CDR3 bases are TGCAGCGTTGAGGGGACTAGCGGGAGCTCCTACAATGAGCAGTTCTTC.

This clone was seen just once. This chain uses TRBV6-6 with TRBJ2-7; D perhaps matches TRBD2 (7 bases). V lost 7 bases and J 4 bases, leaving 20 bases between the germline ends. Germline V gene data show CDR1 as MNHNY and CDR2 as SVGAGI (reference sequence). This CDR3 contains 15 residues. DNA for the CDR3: TGTGCCAGCAACTCAGGGAGGGGGGGGACGTACGAGCAGTACTTC. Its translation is CASNSGRGGTYEQYF.

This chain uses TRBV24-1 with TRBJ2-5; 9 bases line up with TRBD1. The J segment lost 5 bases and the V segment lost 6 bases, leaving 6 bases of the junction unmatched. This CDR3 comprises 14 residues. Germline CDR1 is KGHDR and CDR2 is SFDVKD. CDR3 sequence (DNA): TGTGCCACCAGTATACAGGGGGCGAGGGAGACCCAGTACTTC. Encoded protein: CATSIQGARETQYF.

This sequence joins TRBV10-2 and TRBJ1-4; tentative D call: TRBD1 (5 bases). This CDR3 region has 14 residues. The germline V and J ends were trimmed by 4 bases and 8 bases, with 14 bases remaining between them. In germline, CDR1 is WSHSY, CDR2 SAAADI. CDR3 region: CASSARGLGEKLFF. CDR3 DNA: TGCGCCAGCAGTGCCCGGGGGTTGGGAGAAAAACTGTTTTTT.

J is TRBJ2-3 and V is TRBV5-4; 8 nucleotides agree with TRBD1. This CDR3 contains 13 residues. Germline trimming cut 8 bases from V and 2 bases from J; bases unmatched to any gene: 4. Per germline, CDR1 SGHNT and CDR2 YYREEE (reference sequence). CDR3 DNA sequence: TGTGCCAGTACGGACAGGGACACAGATACGCAGTATTTT. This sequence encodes CASTDRDTDTQYF.

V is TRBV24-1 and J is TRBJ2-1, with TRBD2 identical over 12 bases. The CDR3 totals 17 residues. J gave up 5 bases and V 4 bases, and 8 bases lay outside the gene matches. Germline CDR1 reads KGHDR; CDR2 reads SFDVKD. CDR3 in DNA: TGTGCCACCAGTGACCCCGGACTAGCGGGACACGACAATGAGCAGTTCTTC. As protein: CATSDPGLAGHDNEQFF.

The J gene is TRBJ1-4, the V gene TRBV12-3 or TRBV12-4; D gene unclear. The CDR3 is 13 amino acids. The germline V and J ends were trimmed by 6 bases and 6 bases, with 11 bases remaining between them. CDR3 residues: CASRDRLDEKLFF. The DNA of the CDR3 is TGTGCCAGCAGGGACCGGCTGGATGAAAAACTGTTTTTT.

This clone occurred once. CDR3 loop: CASSFDWGNEQFF. CDR3 DNA: TGCGCCAGCAGCTTCGATTGGGGCAATGAGCAGTTCTTC. The chain combines TRBV5-1 with TRBJ2-1; the D is unclear. CDR1 and CDR2 (germline): SGHRS, YFSETQ. The V and J ends lost 2 bases and 6 bases respectively, with 9 bases between them. The CDR3 is 13 residues long.

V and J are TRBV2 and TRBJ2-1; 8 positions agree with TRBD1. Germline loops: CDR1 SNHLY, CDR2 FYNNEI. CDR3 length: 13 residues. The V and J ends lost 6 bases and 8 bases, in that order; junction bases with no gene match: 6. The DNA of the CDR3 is TGTGCCAGCAGGACAGGGGTGGTGGATGAGCAGTTCTTC. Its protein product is CASRTGVVDEQFF.

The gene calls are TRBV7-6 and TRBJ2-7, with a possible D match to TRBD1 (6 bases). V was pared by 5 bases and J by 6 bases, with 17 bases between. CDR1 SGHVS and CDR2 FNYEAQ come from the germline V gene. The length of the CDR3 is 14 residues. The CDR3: CASSTLQGLGEQYF. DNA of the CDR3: TGTGCCAGCAGCACCTTGCAGGGGCTGGGCGAGCAGTACTTC.

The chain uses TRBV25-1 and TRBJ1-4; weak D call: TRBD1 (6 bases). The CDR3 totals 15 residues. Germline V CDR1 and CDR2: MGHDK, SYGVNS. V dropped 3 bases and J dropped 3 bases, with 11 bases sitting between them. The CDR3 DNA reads TGTGCCAGCAGTGACCCCAGGGGATCTAATGAAAAACTGTTTTTT. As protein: CASSDPRGSNEKLFF.

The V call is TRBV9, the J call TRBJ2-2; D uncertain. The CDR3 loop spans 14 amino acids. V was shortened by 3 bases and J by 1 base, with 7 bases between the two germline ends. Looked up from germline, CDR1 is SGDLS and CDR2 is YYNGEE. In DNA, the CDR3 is TGTGCCAGCAGCGCTGACCTGAACACCGGGGAGCTGTTTTTT. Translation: CASSADLNTGELFF.

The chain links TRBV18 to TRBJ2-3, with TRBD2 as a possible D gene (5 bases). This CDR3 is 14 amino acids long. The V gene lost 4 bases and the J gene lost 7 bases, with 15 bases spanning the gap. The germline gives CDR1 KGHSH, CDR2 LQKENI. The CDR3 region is CASSLDGEGNTQYF. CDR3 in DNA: TGTGCCAGCTCACTCGACGGGGAAGGAAATACGCAGTATTTT.

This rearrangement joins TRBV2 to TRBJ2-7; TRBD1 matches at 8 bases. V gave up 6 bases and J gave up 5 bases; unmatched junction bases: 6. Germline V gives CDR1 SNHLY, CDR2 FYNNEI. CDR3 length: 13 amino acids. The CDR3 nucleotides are TGTGCCAGCAGGACAGGGGCTTGGGACGAGCAGTACTTC. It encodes CASRTGAWDEQYF.

CDR3 DNA sequence: TGTGCCACCAAACGAGGGGCGGGGGTCACAGATACGCAGTATTTT. It codes for CATKRGAGVTDTQYF. The chain has TRBV2 and TRBJ2-3, with 7 positions matching TRBD2. V dropped 10 bases and J dropped 2; count of bases not matched to a gene: 12. This CDR3 is built from 15 residues. In germline, CDR1 is SNHLY, CDR2 FYNNEI.

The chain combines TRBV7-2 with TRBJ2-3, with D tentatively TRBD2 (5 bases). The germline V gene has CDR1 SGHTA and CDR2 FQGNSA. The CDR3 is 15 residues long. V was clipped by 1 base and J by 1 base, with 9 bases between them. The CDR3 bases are TGTGCCAGCAGCTTAGTTGGGCGGGGCACAGATACGCAGTATTTT. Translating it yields CASSLVGRGTDTQYF.

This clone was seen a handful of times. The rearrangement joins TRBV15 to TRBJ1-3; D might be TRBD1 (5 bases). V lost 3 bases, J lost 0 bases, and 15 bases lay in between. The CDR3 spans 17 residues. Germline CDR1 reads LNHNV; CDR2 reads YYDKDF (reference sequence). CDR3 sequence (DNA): TGTGCCACCAGCAGGGTCCGGACACTCCCCTCTGGAAACACCATATATTTT. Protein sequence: CATSRVRTLPSGNTIYF.

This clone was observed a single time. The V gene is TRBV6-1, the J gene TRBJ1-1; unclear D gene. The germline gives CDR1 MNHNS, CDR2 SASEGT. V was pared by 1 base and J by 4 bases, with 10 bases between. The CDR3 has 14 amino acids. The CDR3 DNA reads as TGTGCCAGCAGTGAAGATGGGGTTGGCACTGAAGCTTTCTTT. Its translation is CASSEDGVGTEAFF.

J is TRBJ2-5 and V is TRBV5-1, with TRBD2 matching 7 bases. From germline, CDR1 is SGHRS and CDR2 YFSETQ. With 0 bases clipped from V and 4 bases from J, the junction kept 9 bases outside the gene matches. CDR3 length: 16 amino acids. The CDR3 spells CASSLGTRGFGETQYF. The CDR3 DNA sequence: TGCGCCAGCAGCTTGGGGACTAGGGGTTTCGGAGAGACCCAGTACTTC.

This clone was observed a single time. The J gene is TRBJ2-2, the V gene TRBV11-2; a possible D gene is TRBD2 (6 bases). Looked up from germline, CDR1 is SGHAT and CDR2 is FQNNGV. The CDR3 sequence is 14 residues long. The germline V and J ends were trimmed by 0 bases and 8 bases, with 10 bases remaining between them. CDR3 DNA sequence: TGTGCCAGCAGCTTAGATCGGCTAGCGGGGGAGCTGTTTTTT. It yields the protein CASSLDRLAGELFF.

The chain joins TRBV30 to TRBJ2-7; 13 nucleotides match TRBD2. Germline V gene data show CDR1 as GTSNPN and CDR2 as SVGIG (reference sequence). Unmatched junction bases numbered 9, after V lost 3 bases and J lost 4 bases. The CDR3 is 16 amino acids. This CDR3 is CAWRGTSGTLMYEQYF. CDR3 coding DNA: TGTGCCTGGAGAGGGACTAGCGGGACCCTCATGTACGAGCAGTACTTC.

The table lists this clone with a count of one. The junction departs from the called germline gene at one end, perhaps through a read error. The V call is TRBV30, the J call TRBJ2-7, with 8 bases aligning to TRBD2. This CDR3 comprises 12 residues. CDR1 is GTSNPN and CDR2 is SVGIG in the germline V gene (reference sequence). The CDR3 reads CAWSVRGGPGFF. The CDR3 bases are TGTGCCTGGAGTGTACGGGGGGGCCCAGGGTTCTTC.

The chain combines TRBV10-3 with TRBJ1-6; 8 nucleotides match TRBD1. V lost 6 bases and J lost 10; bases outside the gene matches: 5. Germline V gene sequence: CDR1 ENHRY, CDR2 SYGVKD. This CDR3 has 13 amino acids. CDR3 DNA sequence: TGTGCCATCAGGGACAGGGAAAGATCACCCCTCCACTTT. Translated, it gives CAIRDRERSPLHF.

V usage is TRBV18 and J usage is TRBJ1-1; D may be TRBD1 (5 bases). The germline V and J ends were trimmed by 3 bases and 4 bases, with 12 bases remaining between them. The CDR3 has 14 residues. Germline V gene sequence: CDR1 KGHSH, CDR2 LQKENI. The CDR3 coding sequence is TGTGCCAGCTCACCTCCTTGGGGGGTCACTGAAGCTTTCTTT. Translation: CASSPPWGVTEAFF.

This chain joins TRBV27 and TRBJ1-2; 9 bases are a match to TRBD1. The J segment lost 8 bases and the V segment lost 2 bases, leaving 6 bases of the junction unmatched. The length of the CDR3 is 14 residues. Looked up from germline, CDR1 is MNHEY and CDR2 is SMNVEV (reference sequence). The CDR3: CASSLPQGAKGYTF. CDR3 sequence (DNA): TGTGCCAGCAGTTTACCACAGGGGGCGAAAGGCTACACCTTC.

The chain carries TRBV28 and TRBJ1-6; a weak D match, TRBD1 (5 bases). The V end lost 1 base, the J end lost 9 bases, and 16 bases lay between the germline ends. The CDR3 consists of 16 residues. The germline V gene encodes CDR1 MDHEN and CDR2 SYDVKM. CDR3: CASSLLSRAPISPLHF. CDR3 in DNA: TGTGCCAGCAGTTTATTATCCAGGGCTCCCATTTCACCCCTCCACTTT. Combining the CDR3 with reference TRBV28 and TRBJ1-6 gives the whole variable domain DVKVTQSSRYLVKRTGEKVFLECVQDMDHENMFWYRQDPGLGLRLIYFSYDVKMKEKGDIPEGYSVSREKKERFSLILESASTNQTSMYLCASSLLSRAPISPLHFGNGTRLTVT.

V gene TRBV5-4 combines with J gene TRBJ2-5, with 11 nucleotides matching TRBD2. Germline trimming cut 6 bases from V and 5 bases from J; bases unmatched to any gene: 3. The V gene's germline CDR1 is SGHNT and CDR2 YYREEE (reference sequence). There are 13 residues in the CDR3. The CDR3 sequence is CASKVAGGETQYF. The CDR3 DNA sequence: TGTGCCAGCAAGGTAGCGGGAGGGGAGACCCAGTACTTC.

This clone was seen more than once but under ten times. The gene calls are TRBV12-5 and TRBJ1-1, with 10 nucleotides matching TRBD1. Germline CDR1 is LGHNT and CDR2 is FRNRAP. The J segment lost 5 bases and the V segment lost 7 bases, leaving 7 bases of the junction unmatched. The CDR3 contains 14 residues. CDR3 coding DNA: TGTGCTAGTGCCAGACAGGGGGCGGGTACTGAAGCTTTCTTT. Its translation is CASARQGAGTEAFF.

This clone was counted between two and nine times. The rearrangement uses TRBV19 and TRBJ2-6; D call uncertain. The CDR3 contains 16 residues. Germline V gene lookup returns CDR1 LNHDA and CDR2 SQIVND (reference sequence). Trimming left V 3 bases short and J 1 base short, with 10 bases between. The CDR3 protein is CASSMNGRSGANVLTF. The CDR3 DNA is TGTGCCAGTAGTATGAACGGGCGATCTGGGGCCAACGTCCTGACTTTC.